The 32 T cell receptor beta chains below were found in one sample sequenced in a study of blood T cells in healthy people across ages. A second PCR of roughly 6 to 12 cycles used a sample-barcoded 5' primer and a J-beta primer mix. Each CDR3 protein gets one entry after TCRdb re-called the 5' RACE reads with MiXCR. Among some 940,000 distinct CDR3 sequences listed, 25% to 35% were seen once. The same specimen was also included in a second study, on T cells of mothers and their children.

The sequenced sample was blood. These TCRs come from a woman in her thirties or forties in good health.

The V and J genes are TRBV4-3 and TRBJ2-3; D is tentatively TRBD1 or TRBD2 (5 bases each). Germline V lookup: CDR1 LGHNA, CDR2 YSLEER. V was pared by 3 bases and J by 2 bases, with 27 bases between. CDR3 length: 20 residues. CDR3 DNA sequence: TGCGCCAGCAGCCAGAGACCGGGACCTTCTGAACTTCTCCCCACAGATACGCAGTATTTT. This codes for CASSQRPGPSELLPTDTQYF.

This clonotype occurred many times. CDR3 DNA sequence: TGTGCCAGCAGTGAAGTGGACAGGGGACGCGCTTTTAACTATGGCTACACCTTC. Its protein is CASSEVDRGRAFNYGYTF. V is TRBV2 and J is TRBJ1-2, with 9 nucleotides matching TRBD1. CDR1 and CDR2 from the germline V gene are SNHLY and FYNNEI. Germline trimming cut 1 base from V and 1 base from J; bases unmatched to any gene: 10. This CDR3 has 18 amino acids.

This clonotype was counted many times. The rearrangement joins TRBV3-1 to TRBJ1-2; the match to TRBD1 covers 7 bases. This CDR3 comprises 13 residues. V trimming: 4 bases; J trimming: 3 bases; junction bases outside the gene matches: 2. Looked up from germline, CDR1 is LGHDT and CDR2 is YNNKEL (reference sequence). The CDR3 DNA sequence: TGTGCCAGCAGCCGGGACAGCTACTATGGCTACACCTTC. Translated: CASSRDSYYGYTF. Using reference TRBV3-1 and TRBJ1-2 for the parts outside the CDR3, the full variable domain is DTAVSQTPKYLVTQMGNDKSIKCEQNLGHDTMYWYKQDSKKFLKIMFSYNNKELIINETVPNRFSPKSPDKAHLNLHINSLELGDSAVYFCASSRDSYYGYTFGSGTRLTVV.

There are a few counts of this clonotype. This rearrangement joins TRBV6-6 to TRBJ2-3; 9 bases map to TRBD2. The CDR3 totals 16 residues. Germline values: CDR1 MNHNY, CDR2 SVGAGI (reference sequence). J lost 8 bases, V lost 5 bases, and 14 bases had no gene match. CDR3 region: CASSPPSAGGTRTQYF. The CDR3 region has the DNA TGTGCCAGCAGTCCCCCCTCGGCGGGGGGGACCCGTACGCAGTATTTT.

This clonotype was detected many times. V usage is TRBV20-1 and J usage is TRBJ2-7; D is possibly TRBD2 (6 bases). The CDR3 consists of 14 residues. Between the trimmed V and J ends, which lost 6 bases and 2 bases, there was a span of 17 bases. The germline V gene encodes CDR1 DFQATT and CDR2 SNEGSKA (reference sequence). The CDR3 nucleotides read TGCAGTGCCCGACGCGGGGTTCCGCCCTACGAGCAGTACTTC. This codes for CSARRGVPPYEQYF.

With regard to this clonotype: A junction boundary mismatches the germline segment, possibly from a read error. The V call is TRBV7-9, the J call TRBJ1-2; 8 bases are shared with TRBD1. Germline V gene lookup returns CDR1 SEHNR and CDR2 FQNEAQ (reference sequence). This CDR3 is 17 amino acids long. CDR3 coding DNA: TGTGCCGGCAGACGCGGACAGGGCACACGACCCAACTATGGCTACACCTTC. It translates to CAGRRGQGTRPNYGYTF. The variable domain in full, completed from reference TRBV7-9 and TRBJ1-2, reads DTGVSQNPRHKITKRGQNVTFRCDPISEHNRLYWYRQTLGQGPEFLTYFQNEAQLEKSRLLSDRFSAERPKGSFSTLEIQRTEQGDSAMYLCAGRRGQGTRPNYGYTFGSGTRLTVV.

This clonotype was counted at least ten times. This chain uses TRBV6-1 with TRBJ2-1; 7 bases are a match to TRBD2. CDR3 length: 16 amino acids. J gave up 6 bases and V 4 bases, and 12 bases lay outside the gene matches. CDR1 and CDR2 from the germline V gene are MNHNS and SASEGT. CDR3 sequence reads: CASSGLGLRFGNEQFF. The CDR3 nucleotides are TGTGCCAGCAGTGGCCTGGGACTACGGTTTGGCAATGAGCAGTTCTTC.

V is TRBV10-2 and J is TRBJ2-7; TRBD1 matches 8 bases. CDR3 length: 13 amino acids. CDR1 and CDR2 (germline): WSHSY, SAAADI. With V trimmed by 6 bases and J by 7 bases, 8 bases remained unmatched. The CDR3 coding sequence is TGCGCCAGCAGCCGAGGGGGACAGGTAGAGCAGTACTTC. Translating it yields CASSRGGQVEQYF.

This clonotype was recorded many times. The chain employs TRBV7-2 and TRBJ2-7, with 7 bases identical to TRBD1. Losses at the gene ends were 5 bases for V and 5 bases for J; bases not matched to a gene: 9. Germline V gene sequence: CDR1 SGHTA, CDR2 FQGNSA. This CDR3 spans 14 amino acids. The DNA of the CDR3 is TGTGCCAGCAGCCGAGCAGGGACAGCAGACGAGCAGTACTTC. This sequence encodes CASSRAGTADEQYF.

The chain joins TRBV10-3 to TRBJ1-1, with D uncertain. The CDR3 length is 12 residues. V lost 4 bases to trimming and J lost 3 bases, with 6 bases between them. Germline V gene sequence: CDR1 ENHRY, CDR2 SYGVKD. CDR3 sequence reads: CAISGGYTEAFF. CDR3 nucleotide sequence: TGTGCCATCAGTGGCGGTTACACTGAAGCTTTCTTT.

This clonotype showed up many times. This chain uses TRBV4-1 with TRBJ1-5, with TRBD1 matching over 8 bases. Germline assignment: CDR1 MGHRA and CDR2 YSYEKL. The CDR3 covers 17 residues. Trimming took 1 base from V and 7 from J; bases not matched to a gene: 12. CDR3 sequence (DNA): TGCGCCAGCAGCCAAGGAGACAGGGGCCAGCGGTGGCAGCCCCAGCATTTT. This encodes CASSQGDRGQRWQPQHF.

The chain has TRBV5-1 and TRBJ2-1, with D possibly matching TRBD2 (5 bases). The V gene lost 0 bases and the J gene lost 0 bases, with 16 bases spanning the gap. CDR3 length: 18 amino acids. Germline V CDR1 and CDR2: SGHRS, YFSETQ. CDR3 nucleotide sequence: TGCGCCAGCAGCTTGGTCGGCCGCAGCGGCATCTCCTACAATGAGCAGTTCTTC. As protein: CASSLVGRSGISYNEQFF. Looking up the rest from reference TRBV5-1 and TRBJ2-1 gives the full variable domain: KAGVTQTPRYLIKTRGQQVTLSCSPISGHRSVSWYQQTPGQGLQFLFEYFSETQRNKGNFPGRFSGRQFSNSRSEMNVSTLELGDSALYLCASSLVGRSGISYNEQFFGPGTRLTVL.

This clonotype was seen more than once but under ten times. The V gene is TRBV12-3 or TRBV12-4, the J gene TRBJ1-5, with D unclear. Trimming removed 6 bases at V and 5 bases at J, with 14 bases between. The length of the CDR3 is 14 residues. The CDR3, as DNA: TGTGCCAGCAGCCAAGGCCGGAGAGATCAGCCCCAGCATTTT. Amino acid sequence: CASSQGRRDQPQHF.

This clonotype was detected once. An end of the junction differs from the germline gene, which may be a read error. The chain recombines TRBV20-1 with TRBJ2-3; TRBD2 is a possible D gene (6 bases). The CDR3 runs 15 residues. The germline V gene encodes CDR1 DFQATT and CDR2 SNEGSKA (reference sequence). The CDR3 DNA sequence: TGCAGTGCCAGAGTGGCCACGGGAGGCACAGATACGCAGTATTTT. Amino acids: CSARVATGGTDTQYF.

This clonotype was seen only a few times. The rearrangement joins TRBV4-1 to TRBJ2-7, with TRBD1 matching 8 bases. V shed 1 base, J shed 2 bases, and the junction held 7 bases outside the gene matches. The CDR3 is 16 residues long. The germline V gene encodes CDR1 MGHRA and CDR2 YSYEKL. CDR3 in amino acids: CASSQGIGTGAYEQYF. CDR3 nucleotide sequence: TGCGCCAGCAGCCAAGGTATCGGGACAGGCGCCTACGAGCAGTACTTC.

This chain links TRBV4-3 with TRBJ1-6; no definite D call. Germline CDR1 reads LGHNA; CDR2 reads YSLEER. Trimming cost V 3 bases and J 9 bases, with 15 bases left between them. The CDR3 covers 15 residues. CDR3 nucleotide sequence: TGCGCCAGCAGCCATGACGGGCAGGATTCTTCACCCCTCCACTTT. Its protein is CASSHDGQDSSPLHF.

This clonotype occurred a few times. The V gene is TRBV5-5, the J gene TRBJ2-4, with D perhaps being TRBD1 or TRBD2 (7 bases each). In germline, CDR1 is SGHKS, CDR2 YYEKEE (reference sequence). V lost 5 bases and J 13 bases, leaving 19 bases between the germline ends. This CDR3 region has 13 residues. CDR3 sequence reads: CASRSQGRVKQYF. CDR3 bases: TGTGCCAGCAGATCACAGGGGAGGGTAAAGCAGTACTTC.

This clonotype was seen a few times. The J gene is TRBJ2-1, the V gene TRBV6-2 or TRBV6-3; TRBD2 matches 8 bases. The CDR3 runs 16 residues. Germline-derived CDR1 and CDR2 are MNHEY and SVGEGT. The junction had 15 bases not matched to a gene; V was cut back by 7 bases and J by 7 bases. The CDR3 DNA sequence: TGTGCCAGCACCACTAGTTCCAGCGGGGGATGGAATGAGCAGTTCTTC. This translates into CASTTSSSGGWNEQFF.

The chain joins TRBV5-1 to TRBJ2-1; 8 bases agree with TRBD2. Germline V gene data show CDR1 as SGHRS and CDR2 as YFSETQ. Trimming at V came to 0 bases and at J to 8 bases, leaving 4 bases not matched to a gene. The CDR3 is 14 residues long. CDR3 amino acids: CASSLVAGFYEQFF. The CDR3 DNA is TGCGCCAGCAGCTTGGTAGCGGGATTTTATGAGCAGTTCTTC.

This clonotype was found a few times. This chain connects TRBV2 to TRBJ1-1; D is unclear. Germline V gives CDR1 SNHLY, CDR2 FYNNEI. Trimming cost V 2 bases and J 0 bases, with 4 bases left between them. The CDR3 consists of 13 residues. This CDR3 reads CASSESMNTEAFF. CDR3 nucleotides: TGTGCCAGCAGTGAAAGCATGAACACTGAAGCTTTCTTT.

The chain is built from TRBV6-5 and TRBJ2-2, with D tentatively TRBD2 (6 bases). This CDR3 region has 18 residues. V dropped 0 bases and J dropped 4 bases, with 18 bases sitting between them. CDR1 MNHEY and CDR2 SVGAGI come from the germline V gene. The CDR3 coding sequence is TGTGCCAGCAGTTACTCTAGGCCGGGGAGGAGGGCCACCGGGGAGCTGTTTTTT. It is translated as CASSYSRPGRRATGELFF.

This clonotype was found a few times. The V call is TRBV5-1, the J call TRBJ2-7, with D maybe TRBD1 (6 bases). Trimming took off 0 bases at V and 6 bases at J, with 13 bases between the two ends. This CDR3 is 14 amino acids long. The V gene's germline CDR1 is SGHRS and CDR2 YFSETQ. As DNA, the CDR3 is TGCGCCAGCAGCTTGGTACAGGGTCTGGGCGAGCAGTACTTC. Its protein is CASSLVQGLGEQYF.

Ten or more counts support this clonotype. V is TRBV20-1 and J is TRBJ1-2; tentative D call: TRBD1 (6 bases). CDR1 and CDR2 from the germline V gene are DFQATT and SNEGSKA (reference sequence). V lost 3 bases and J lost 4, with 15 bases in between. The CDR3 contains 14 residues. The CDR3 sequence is CSARAPDRPYGYTF. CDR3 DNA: TGCAGTGCTAGGGCCCCTGACAGGCCCTATGGCTACACCTTC.

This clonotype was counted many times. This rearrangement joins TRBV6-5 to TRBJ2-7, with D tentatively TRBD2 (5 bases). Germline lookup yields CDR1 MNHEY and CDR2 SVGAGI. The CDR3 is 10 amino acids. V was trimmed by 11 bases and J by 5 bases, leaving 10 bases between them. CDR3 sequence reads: CAPGEDEQYF. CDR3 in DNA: TGTGCCCCCGGGGAAGACGAGCAGTACTTC.

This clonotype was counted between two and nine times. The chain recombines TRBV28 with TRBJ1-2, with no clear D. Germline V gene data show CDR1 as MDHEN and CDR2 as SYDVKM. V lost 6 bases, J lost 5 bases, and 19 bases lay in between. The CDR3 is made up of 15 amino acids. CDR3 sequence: CASSPPPYIGYGYTF. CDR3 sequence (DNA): TGTGCCAGCAGCCCACCCCCCTACATTGGTTATGGCTACACCTTC.

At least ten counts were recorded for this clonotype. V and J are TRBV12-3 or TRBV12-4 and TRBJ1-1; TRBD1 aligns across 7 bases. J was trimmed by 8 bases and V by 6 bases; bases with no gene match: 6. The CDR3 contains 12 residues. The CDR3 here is CASSPDRREAFF. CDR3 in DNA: TGTGCCAGCAGCCCGGACAGGCGCGAAGCTTTCTTT.

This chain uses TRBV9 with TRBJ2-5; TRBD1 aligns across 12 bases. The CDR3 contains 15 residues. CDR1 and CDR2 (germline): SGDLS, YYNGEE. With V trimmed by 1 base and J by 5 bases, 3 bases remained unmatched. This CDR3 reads CASSVRDRGLETQYF. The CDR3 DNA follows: TGTGCCAGCAGCGTAAGGGACAGGGGGCTGGAGACCCAGTACTTC.

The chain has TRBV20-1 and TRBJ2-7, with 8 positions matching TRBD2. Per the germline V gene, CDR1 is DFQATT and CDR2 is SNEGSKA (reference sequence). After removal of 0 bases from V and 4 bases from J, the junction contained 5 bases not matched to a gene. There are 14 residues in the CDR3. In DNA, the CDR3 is TGCAGTGCTAGAGATGCGCGGGGGGAGTACGAGCAGTACTTC. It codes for CSARDARGEYEQYF.

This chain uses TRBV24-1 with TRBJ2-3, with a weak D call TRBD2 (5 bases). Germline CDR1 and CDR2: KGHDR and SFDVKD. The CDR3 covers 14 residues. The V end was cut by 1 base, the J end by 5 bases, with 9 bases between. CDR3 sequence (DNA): TGTGCCACCAGTGATTTAACTAGTCAAGATACGCAGTATTTT. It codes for CATSDLTSQDTQYF.

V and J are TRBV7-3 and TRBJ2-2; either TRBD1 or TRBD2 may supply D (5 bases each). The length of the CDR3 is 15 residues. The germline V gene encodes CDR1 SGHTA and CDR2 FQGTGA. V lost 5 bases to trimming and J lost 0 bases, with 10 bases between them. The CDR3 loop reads CASSKGTANTGELFF. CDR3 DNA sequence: TGTGCCAGCAGCAAAGGGACCGCGAACACCGGGGAGCTGTTTTTT.

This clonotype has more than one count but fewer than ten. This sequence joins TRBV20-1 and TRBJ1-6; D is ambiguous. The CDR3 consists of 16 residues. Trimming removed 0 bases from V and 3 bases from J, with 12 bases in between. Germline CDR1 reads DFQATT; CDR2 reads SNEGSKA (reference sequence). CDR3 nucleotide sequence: TGCAGTGCTAGAGATTCCACGGAGAGCTATAATTCACCCCTCCACTTT. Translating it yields CSARDSTESYNSPLHF.

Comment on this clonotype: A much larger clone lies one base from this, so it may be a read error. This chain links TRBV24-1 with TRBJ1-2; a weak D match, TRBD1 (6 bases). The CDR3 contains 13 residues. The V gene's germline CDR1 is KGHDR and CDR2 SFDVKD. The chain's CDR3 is CATSDPGAYGHTF. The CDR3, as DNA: TGTGCCACCAGTGACCCAGGGGCCTATGGCCACACCTTC.